This T cell receptor beta chain is from a study of PD-L1 blockade in urothelial cancer. The data were produced by immunoSEQ multiplex PCR, yet TCRdb's version contains in-frame clones alone and is incomplete. The sample gives around 80,000 clones, around 90% of which show up once; around 5% is in the top ten. Trimming took 2 bases from V and 2 from J, leaving 12 bases between them. This CDR3 is 16 amino acids long. Germline lookup yields CDR1 KGHSH and CDR2 LQKENI. Sequenced here: PBMCs, sampled around atezolizumab (anti-PD-L1) treatment. This receptor was taken from a woman in her 70s with urothelial cancer. This chain links TRBV18 with TRBJ2-2; D might be TRBD1 (6 bases). CDR3 residues: CASSPDRGTNTGELFF. CDR3 DNA sequence: TGTGCCAGCTCACCAGATAGGGGGACCAACACCGGGGAGCTGTTTTTT. Using reference TRBV18 and TRBJ2-2 for the parts outside the CDR3, the full variable domain is NAGVMQNPRHLVRRRGQEARLRCSPMKGHSHVYWYRQLPEEGLKFMVYLQKENIIDESGMPKERFSAEFPKEGPSILRIQQVVRGDSAAYFCASSPDRGTNTGELFFGEGSRLTVL.